Shown below are 16 T cell receptor beta chains from a single sample sequenced in a study of molecular identifiers for immune sequencing clone quantification. TCRdb re-called the PCR reads through MiXCR, storing one row per CDR3 protein. Of 85,000 to 90,000 distinct CDR3 sequences listed, approximately 25% are singletons. The sequencing input was naive CD8+ T cells from blood, with Jurkat cell RNA spiked in. The subset here: FACS-sorted CD8+CD4-CCR7+CD45RA+ naive T cells. Every receptor here comes from a human donor in good health. Some libraries in this study had Jurkat cell RNA spiked in.

This chain joins TRBV6-2 or TRBV6-3 and TRBJ2-1; D not resolved. V was shortened by 4 bases and J by 1 base, with 11 bases between the two germline ends. This CDR3 region has 15 residues. CDR1 MNHEY and CDR2 SVGEGT come from the germline V gene. The CDR3 DNA follows: TGTGCCAGCAGTTGGAGTCCGGCTTCCTACAATGAGCAGTTCTTC. Amino acids: CASSWSPASYNEQFF.

This clonotype was observed a handful of times. The chain combines TRBV19 with TRBJ2-1; 7 bases line up with TRBD2. Germline V gene lookup returns CDR1 LNHDA and CDR2 SQIVND (reference sequence). This CDR3 spans 13 amino acids. The junction had 5 bases not matched to a gene; V was cut back by 5 bases and J by 7 bases. CDR3 loop: CASSRWEGNEQFF. Here the CDR3 DNA reads TGTGCCAGTAGTCGGTGGGAGGGGAATGAGCAGTTCTTC.

This chain joins TRBV27 and TRBJ1-5, with 7 bases that match TRBD1. From germline, CDR1 is MNHEY and CDR2 SMNVEV (reference sequence). The CDR3 runs 15 residues. After removal of 5 bases from V and 0 bases from J, the junction contained 4 bases not matched to a gene. The CDR3 DNA reads TGTGCCAGCAGTGCGGGACAGCTTAGCAATCAGCCCCAGCATTTT. Translation gives CASSAGQLSNQPQHF.

This clonotype was seen ten or more times. The chain carries TRBV6-5 and TRBJ1-1, with D maybe TRBD1 (6 bases). Deletions cut 5 bases from V and 4 bases from J, with 20 bases between. CDR3 length: 16 residues. Looked up from germline, CDR1 is MNHEY and CDR2 is SVGAGI. CDR3 protein: CASSVRTAPGSTEAFF. DNA for the CDR3: TGTGCCAGCAGTGTTCGGACAGCGCCCGGGAGCACTGAAGCTTTCTTT.

V is TRBV27 and J is TRBJ2-5; tentative D call: TRBD2 (6 bases). Trimming stripped 5 bases from V and 1 base from J, with 17 bases between. The V gene's germline CDR1 is MNHEY and CDR2 SMNVEV (reference sequence). The CDR3 is 16 residues long. The CDR3 DNA reads as TGTGCCAGCAGTAAAACGGGACTGACCCCCCAAGAGACCCAGTACTTC. Protein: CASSKTGLTPQETQYF.

This clonotype was detected only a few times. This chain links TRBV29-1 with TRBJ2-7; the match to TRBD1 covers 8 bases. CDR1 SQVTM and CDR2 ANQGSEA come from the germline V gene. V lost 0 bases, J lost 6 bases, and 1 base stayed unmatched. The CDR3 consists of 12 residues. DNA of the CDR3: TGCAGCGTTGAAGAGGACAGGGCCGAGCAGTACTTC. This encodes CSVEEDRAEQYF.

The genes are TRBV9 and TRBJ2-3; no firm D call. V was pared by 0 bases and J by 7 bases, with 15 bases between. The CDR3 length is 15 residues. In germline, CDR1 is SGDLS, CDR2 YYNGEE. DNA for the CDR3: TGTGCCAGCAGCGTAGTGGCAGACGCCAGGAATACGCAGTATTTT. Protein sequence: CASSVVADARNTQYF.

This clonotype was found many times. The chain combines TRBV9 with TRBJ2-5; 7 bases match TRBD2. This CDR3 has 16 residues. V trimming: 3 bases; J trimming: 2 bases; junction bases outside the gene matches: 10. CDR1 is SGDLS and CDR2 is YYNGEE in the germline V gene. CDR3 sequence reads: CASSDAGAGLQETQYF. The CDR3 DNA follows: TGTGCCAGCAGCGATGCGGGAGCCGGGCTTCAAGAGACCCAGTACTTC.

Points on this clonotype: A junction end diverges from the germline sequence, so it may reflect a read error. The chain employs TRBV7-9 and TRBJ2-7, with 12 bases that match TRBD2. The CDR3 is 16 residues long. Germline-derived CDR1 and CDR2 are SEHNR and FQNEAQ (reference sequence). CDR3 amino acids: CASSLAGGRGSYEQYF. The CDR3 DNA follows: TGTGCCAGCAGCCTAGCGGGAGGGCGCGGGTCCTACGAGCAGTACTTC.

This clonotype has a count of ten or more. CDR3 amino acids: CASSQVPAGVGANVLTF. The CDR3 coding sequence is TGTGCCAGCAGCCAAGTGCCCGCGGGGGTTGGGGCCAACGTCCTGACTTTC. The chain recombines TRBV7-2 with TRBJ2-6; 7 positions agree with TRBD2. From germline, CDR1 is SGHTA and CDR2 FQGNSA. Germline trimming cut 5 bases from V and 3 bases from J; bases unmatched to any gene: 10. The CDR3 spans 17 residues. The whole variable domain, remainder taken from reference TRBV7-2 and TRBJ2-6, is GAGVSQSPSNKVTEKGKDVELRCDPISGHTALYWYRQSLGQGLEFLIYFQGNSAPDKSGLPSDRFSAERTGGSVSTLTIQRTQQEDSAVYLCASSQVPAGVGANVLTFGAGSRLTVL.

As DNA, the CDR3 is TGTGCCAGTAGTATAGGACAATCCTACGAGCAGTACTTC. Its protein product is CASSIGQSYEQYF. The V call is TRBV19, the J call TRBJ2-7; D is undetermined. The V and J ends lost 1 base and 1 base respectively, with 5 bases between them. Germline CDR1 and CDR2: LNHDA and SQIVND (reference sequence). The CDR3 has 13 amino acids.

The rearrangement joins TRBV4-3 to TRBJ1-2, with D uncertain. Germline CDR1 is LGHNA and CDR2 is YSLEER. V lost 0 bases, J lost 4 bases, and 18 bases lay in between. This CDR3 spans 17 amino acids. DNA of the CDR3: TGCGCCAGCAGCCAAGATTCCGGACCGAGGGATCCCTATGGCTACACCTTC. Its protein is CASSQDSGPRDPYGYTF.

Notes on this clonotype: Just one base apart from a much larger clone, this may be a read error. The rearrangement uses TRBV27 and TRBJ1-1; the D gene is possibly TRBD1 (6 bases). Trimming cost V 4 bases and J 12 bases, with 21 bases left between them. The germline gives CDR1 MNHEY, CDR2 SMNVEV (reference sequence). This CDR3 region has 14 residues. The CDR3 region is CASSSTYIQGKTFF. The CDR3 DNA reads TGTGCCAGCAGTTCCACATACATCCAGGGGAAAACTTTCTTT.

This chain connects TRBV7-9 to TRBJ2-5; 7 bases line up with TRBD2. Per germline, CDR1 SEHNR and CDR2 FQNEAQ (reference sequence). V dropped 5 bases and J dropped 5; count of bases not matched to a gene: 5. The CDR3 has 13 amino acids. CDR3 residues: CASSPTAGETQYF. CDR3 DNA sequence: TGTGCCAGCAGCCCCACAGCGGGGGAGACCCAGTACTTC. Full variable domain (remainder filled in from reference TRBV7-9 and TRBJ2-5): DTGVSQNPRHKITKRGQNVTFRCDPISEHNRLYWYRQTLGQGPEFLTYFQNEAQLEKSRLLSDRFSAERPKGSFSTLEIQRTEQGDSAMYLCASSPTAGETQYFGPGTRLLVL.

A note on this clonotype: One base away lies a much larger clone, so this may be a sequencing read error. The chain links TRBV5-1 to TRBJ1-1, with 9 bases matching TRBD1. Germline V gene sequence: CDR1 SGHRS, CDR2 YFSETQ. There are 13 residues in the CDR3. V trimming: 2 bases; J trimming: 6 bases; junction bases outside the gene matches: 2. Here the CDR3 reads CASSLTGGAEAFF. Here the CDR3 DNA reads TGCGCCAGCAGCTTAACAGGGGGCGCTGAAGCTTTCTTT.

This clonotype was recorded a few times. The CDR3 region is CSALNRGGLNTEAFF. Written as DNA, the CDR3 is TGCAGTGCTCTCAACAGGGGAGGGTTGAACACTGAAGCTTTCTTT. V gene TRBV20-1 combines with J gene TRBJ1-1; 7 bases align to TRBD1. This CDR3 comprises 15 residues. Trimming cost V 5 bases and J 0 bases; bases outside gene matches: 9. The germline CDR1 and CDR2 sequences are DFQATT and SNEGSKA (reference sequence).